This TCR beta chain was sequenced during a study of identical twins. TCRdb processed the 5' RACE reads anew with MiXCR; each CDR3 protein has one entry. The sample lists more than 600,000 distinct CDR3 sequences; approximately 18% were seen once. Germline-derived CDR1 and CDR2 are MNHNS and SASEGT. V lost 7 bases and J lost 2, with 6 bases in between. This CDR3 spans 11 amino acids. This same sample was also taken into another study, of T cells expressing NK-cell markers.

The sequence derives from a woman between 18 and 29 years old in good health. What was sequenced was PBMCs. The chain couples TRBV6-1 to TRBJ2-7; D remains ambiguous. CDR3: CASTDTYEQYF. The DNA for the CDR3 is TGTGCCAGCACAGACACCTACGAGCAGTACTTC.